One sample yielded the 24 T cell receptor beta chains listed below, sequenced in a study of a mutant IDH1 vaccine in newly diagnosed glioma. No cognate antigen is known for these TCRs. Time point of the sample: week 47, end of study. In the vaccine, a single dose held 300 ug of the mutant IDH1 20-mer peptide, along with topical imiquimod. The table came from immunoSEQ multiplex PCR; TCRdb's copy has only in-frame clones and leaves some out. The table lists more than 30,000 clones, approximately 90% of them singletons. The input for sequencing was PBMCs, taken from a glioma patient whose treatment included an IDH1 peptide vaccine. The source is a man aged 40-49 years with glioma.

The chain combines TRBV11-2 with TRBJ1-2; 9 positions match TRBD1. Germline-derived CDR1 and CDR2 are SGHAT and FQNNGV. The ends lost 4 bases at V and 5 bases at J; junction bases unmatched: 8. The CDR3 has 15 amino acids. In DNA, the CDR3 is TGTGCCAGCAGCTCTTTGCGACAGGGGGAATATGGCTACACCTTC. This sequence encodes CASSSLRQGEYGYTF. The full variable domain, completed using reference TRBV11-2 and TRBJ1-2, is EAGVAQSPRYKIIEKRQSVAFWCNPISGHATLYWYQQILGQGPKLLIQFQNNGVVDDSQLPKDRFSAERLKGVDSTLKIQPAKLEDSAVYLCASSSLRQGEYGYTFGSGTRLTVV.

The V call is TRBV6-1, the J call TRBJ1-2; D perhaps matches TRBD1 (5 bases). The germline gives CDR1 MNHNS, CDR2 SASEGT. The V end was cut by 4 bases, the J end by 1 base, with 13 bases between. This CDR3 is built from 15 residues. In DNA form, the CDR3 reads TGTGCCAGCAGTGGACCTTCGGGGGATAACTATGGCTACACCTTC. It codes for CASSGPSGDNYGYTF.

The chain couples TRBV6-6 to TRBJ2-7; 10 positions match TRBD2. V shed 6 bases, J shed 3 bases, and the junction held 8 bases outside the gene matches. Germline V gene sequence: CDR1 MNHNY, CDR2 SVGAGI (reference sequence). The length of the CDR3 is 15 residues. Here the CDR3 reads CASRGTGTSVYEQYF. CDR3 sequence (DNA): TGTGCCAGCAGAGGCACCGGGACTAGCGTCTACGAGCAGTACTTC.

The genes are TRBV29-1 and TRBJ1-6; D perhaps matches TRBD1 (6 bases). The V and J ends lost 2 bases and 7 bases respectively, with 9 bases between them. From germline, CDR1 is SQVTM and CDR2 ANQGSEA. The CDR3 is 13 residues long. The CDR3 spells CSVELGQNSPLHF. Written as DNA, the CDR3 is TGCAGCGTTGAATTGGGACAAAATTCACCCCTCCACTTT.

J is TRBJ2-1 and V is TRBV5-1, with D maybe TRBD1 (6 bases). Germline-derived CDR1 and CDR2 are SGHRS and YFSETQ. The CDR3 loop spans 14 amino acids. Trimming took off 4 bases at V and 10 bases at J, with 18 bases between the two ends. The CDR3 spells CASSRHWGHPEQFF. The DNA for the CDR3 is TGCGCCAGCAGCCGCCACTGGGGACACCCCGAGCAGTTCTTC.

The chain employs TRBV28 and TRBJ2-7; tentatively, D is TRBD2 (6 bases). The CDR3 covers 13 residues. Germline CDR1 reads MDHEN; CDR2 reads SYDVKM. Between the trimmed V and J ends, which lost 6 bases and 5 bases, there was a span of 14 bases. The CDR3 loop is CASRVAGSHEQYF. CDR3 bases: TGTGCCAGCAGGGTTGCGGGGTCCCACGAGCAGTACTTC. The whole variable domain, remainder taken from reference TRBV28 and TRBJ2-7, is DVKVTQSSRYLVKRTGEKVFLECVQDMDHENMFWYRQDPGLGLRLIYFSYDVKMKEKGDIPEGYSVSREKKERFSLILESASTNQTSMYLCASRVAGSHEQYFGPGTRLTVT.

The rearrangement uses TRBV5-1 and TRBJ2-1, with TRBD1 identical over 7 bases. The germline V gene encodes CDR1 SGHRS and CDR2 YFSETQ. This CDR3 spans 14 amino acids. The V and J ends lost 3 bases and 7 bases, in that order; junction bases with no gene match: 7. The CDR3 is CASSSDRVRNEQFF. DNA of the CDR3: TGCGCCAGCAGCTCCGACAGGGTGAGAAATGAGCAGTTCTTC.

CDR3: CASRRQSGESPLHF. The CDR3 DNA reads TGTGCCAGCAGGCGGCAGAGTGGAGAGTCACCCCTCCACTTT. V and J are TRBV6-1 and TRBJ1-6; D is unresolved. CDR1 MNHNS and CDR2 SASEGT come from the germline V gene. The length of the CDR3 is 14 residues. V gave up 6 bases and J gave up 10 bases, with 16 bases separating them.

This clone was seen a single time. CDR3 coding DNA: TGTGCCATCAGTGAGGGAGAAGGAGGGCCGTACAATGAGCAGTTCTTC. Translated: CAISEGEGGPYNEQFF. This sequence joins TRBV10-3 and TRBJ2-1; weak D call: TRBD2 (6 bases). CDR1 is ENHRY and CDR2 is SYGVKD in the germline V gene. Trimming shortened V by 2 bases and J by 4 bases, and 15 bases separated the two germline ends. The CDR3 consists of 16 residues.

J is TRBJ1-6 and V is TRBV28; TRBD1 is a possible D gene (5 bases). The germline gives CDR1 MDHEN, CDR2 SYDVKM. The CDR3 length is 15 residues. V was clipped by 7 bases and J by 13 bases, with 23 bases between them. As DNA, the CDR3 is TGTGCCAGCACCCCTCCCGGGACCGCTTCGTGGCCCCTCCACTTT. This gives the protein CASTPPGTASWPLHF.

CDR3 amino acids: CAWSRGYQETQYF. In DNA form, the CDR3 reads TGTGCCTGGAGTCGGGGCTACCAAGAGACCCAGTACTTC. V is TRBV30 and J is TRBJ2-5; D is perhaps TRBD1 or TRBD2 (5 bases each). CDR1 is GTSNPN and CDR2 is SVGIG in the germline V gene (reference sequence). This CDR3 is built from 13 residues. V was trimmed by 2 bases and J by 0 bases, leaving 7 bases between them.

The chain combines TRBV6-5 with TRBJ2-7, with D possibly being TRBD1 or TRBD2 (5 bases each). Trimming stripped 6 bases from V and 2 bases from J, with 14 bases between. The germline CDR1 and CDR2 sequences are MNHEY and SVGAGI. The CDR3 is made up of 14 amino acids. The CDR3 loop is CASRSSGAPYEQYF. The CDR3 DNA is TGTGCCAGCAGATCCTCCGGGGCTCCCTACGAGCAGTACTTC.

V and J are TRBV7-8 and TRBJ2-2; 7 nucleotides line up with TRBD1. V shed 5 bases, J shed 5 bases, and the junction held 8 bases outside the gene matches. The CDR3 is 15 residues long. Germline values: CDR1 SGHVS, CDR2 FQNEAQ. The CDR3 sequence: CASSAVVDRTGELFF. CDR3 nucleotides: TGTGCCAGCAGCGCCGTCGTGGACAGGACCGGGGAGCTGTTTTTT.

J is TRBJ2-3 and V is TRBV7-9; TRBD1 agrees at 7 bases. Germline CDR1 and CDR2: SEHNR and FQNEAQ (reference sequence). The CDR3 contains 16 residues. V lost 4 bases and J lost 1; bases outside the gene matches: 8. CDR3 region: CASSSNRGWGTDTQYF. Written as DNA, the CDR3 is TGTGCCAGCAGCTCCAACAGGGGCTGGGGCACAGATACGCAGTATTTT.

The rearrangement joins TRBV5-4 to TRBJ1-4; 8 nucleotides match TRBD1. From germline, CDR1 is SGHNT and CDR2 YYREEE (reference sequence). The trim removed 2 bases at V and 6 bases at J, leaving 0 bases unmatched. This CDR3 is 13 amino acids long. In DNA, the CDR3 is TGTGCCAGCAGCTTACAGGGGGATGAAAAACTGTTTTTT. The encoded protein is CASSLQGDEKLFF.

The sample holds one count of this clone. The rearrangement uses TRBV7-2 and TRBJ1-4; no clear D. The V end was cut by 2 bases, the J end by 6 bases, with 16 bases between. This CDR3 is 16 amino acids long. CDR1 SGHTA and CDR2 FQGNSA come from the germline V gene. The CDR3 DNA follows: TGTGCCAGCAGCTTATCGTTCGGCCCGGCCGATGAAAAACTGTTTTTT. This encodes CASSLSFGPADEKLFF.

CDR3 nucleotides: TGTGCCAGCAGCGCGACCGGGAACTCCTACGAGCAGTACTTC. It translates to CASSATGNSYEQYF. The gene calls are TRBV9 and TRBJ2-7; D may be TRBD2 (5 bases). This CDR3 is 14 amino acids long. Germline CDR1 is SGDLS and CDR2 is YYNGEE. V was clipped by 3 bases and J by 0 bases, with 10 bases between them.

The CDR3 region has the DNA TGTGCCAGCAGTTCGGGGAACTCGGACGAGCAGTACGTC. Its translation: CASSSGNSDEQYV. The chain joins TRBV28 to TRBJ2-7; a weak D match, TRBD2 (5 bases). The germline V gene has CDR1 MDHEN and CDR2 SYDVKM. The CDR3 covers 13 residues. V was pared by 4 bases and J by 5 bases, with 12 bases between.

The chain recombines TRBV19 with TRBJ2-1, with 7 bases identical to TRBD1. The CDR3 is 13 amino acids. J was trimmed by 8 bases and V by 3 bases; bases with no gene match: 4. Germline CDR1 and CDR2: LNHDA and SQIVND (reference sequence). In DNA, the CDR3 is TGTGCCAGTAGTATTGGCACAGGGGATGAGCAGTTCTTC. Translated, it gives CASSIGTGDEQFF.

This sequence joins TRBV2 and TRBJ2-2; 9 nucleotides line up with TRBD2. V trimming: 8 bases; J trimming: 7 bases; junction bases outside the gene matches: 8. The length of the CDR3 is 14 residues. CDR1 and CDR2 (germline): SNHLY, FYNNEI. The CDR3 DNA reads TGTGCCAGCGGAAGCAGCGGGAGGAACGGGGAGCTGTTTTTT. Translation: CASGSSGRNGELFF.

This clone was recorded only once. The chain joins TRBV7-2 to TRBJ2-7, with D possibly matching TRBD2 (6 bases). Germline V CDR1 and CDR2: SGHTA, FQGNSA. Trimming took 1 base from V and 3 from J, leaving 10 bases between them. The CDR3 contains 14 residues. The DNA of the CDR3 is TGTGCCAGCAGCTTAGATGCGGGACTCTACGAGCAGTACTTC. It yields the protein CASSLDAGLYEQYF. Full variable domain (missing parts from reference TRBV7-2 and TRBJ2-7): GAGVSQSPSNKVTEKGKDVELRCDPISGHTALYWYRQSLGQGLEFLIYFQGNSAPDKSGLPSDRFSAERTGGSVSTLTIQRTQQEDSAVYLCASSLDAGLYEQYFGPGTRLTVT.

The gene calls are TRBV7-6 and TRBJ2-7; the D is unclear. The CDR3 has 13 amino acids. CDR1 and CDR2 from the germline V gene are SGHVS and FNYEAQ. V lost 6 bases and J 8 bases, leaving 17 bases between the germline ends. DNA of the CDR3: TGTGCCAGCAGTTTGACCTATTCTAACCAGCAGTACTTC. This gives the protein CASSLTYSNQQYF.

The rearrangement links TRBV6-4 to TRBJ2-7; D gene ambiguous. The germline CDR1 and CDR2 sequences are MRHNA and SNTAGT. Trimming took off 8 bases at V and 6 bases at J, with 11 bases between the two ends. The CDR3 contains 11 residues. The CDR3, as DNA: TGTGCCAGCCTGAGTGAAAGCGAGCAGTACGTC. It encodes CASLSESEQYV.

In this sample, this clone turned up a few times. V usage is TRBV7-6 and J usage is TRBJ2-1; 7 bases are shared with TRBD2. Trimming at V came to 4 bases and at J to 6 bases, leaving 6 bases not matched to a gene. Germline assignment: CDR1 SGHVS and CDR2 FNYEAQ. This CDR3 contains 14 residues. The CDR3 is CASSSVREGNEQFF. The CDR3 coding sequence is TGTGCCAGCAGCTCCGTGAGGGAGGGCAATGAGCAGTTCTTC. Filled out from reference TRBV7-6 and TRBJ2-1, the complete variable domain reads GAGVSQSPRYKVTKRGQDVALRCDPISGHVSLYWYRQALGQGPEFLTYFNYEAQQDKSGLPNDRFSAERPEGSISTLTIQRTEQRDSAMYRCASSSVREGNEQFFGPGTRLTVL.